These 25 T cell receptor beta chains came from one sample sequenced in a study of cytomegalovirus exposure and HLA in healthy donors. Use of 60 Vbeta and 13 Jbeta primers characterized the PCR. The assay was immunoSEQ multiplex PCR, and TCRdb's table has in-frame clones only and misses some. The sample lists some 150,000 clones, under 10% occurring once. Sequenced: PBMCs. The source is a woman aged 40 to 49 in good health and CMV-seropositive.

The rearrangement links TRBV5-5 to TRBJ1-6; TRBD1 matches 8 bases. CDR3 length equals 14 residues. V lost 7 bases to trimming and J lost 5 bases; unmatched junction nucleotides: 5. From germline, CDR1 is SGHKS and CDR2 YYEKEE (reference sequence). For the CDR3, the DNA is TGTGCCAGCCAAGGGACAGGAGATAATTCACCCCTCCACTTT. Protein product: CASQGTGDNSPLHF.

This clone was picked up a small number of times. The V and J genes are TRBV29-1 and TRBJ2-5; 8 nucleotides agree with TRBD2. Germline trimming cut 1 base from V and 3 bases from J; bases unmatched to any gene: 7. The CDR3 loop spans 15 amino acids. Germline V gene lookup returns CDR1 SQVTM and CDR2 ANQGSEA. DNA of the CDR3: TGCAGCGTTGAAGCAGCCGGGACTAGTAAAGAGACCCAGTACTTC. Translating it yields CSVEAAGTSKETQYF.

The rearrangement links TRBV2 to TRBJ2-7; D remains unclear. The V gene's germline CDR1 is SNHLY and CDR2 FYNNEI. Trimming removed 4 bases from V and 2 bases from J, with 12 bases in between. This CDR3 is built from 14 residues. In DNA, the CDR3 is TGTGCCAGCAGTGGCGACACCCTTCCCTACGAGCAGTACTTC. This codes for CASSGDTLPYEQYF.

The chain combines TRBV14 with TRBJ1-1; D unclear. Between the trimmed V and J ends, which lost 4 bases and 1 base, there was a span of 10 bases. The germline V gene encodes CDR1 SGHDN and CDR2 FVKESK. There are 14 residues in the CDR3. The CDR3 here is CASSLRAGNTEAFF. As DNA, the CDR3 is TGTGCCAGCAGCCTAAGGGCGGGGAACACTGAAGCTTTCTTT.

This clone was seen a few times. Written as DNA, the CDR3 is TGTGCCAGCAGTAACAGGGGCGCCGGGGAGCTGTTTTTT. It is translated as CASSNRGAGELFF. This chain connects TRBV6-5 to TRBJ2-2; 7 nucleotides align to TRBD1. The CDR3 runs 13 residues. Trimming took 5 bases from V and 6 from J; bases not matched to a gene: 3. Germline V lookup: CDR1 MNHEY, CDR2 SVGAGI.

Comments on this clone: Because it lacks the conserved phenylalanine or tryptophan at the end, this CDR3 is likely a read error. The CDR3 region is CASRAPNPNTGELFV. The CDR3 DNA follows: TGCGCCAGCAGGGCCCCGAACCCAAACACCGGGGAGCTGTTTGTT. This chain joins TRBV5-1 and TRBJ2-2, with no clear D. The CDR3 spans 15 residues. The V and J ends lost 5 bases and 2 bases respectively, with 13 bases between them. Per germline, CDR1 SGHRS and CDR2 YFSETQ.

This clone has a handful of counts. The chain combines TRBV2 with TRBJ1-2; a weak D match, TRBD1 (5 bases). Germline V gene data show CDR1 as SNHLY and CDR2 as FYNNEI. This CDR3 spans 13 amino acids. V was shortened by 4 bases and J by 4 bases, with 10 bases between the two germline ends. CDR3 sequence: CASSAGFGYGYTF. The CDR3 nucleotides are TGTGCCAGCAGTGCAGGGTTTGGCTATGGCTACACCTTC. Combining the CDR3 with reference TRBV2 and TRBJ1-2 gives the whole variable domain EPEVTQTPSHQVTQMGQEVILRCVPISNHLYFYWYRQILGQKVEFLVSFYNNEISEKSEIFDDQFSVERPDGSNFTLKIRSTKLEDSAMYFCASSAGFGYGYTFGSGTRLTVV.

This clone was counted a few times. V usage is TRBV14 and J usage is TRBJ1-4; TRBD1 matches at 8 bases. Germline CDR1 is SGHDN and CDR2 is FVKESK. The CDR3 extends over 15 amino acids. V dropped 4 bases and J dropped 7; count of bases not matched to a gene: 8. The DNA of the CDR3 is TGTGCCAGCAGCCTACGGACAGGGATGGGTGAAAAACTGTTTTTT. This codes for CASSLRTGMGEKLFF.

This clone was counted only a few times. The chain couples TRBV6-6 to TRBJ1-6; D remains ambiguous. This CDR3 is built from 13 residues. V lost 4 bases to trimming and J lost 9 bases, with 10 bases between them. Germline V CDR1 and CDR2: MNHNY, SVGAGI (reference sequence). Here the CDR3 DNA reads TGTGCCAGCAGTTCCCCCCCGGGTTCACCCCTCCACTTT. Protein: CASSSPPGSPLHF.

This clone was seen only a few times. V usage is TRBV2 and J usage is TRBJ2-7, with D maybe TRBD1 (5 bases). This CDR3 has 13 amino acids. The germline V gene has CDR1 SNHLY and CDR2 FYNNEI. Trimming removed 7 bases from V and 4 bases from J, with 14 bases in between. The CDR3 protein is CASKRDSTYEQYF. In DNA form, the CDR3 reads TGTGCCAGCAAAAGAGACAGCACATACGAGCAGTACTTC.

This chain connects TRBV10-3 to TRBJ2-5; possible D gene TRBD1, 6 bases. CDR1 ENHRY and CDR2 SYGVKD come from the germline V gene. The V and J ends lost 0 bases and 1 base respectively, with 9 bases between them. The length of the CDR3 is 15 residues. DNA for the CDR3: TGTGCCATCAGTGAGTCGAACAGGGTCCAAGAGACCCAGTACTTC. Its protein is CAISESNRVQETQYF.

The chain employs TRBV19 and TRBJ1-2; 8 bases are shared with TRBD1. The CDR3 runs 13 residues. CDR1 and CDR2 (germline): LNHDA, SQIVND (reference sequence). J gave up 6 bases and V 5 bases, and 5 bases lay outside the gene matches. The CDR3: CASSLQGVDGYTF. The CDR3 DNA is TGTGCCAGTAGTCTACAGGGGGTCGATGGCTACACCTTC.

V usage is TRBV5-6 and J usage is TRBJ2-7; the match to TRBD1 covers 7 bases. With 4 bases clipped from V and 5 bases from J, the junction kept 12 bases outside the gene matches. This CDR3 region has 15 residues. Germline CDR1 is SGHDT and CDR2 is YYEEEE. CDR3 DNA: TGTGCCAGCAGCGCAGAGACAGGGAGCCCCCACGAGCAGTACTTC. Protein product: CASSAETGSPHEQYF.

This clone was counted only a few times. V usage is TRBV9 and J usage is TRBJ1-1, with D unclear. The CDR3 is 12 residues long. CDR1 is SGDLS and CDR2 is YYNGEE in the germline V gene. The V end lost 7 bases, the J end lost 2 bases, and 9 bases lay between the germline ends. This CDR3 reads CASGETNTEAFF. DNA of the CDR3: TGTGCCAGCGGGGAGACCAACACTGAAGCTTTCTTT.

CDR3 in DNA: TGTGCCAGCAGCTTAGCCGGGACTCCTAAAAGCAGGGCGCAGTATTTT. The encoded protein is CASSLAGTPKSRAQYF. V gene TRBV11-2 combines with J gene TRBJ2-3; D might be TRBD2 (6 bases). The V gene's germline CDR1 is SGHAT and CDR2 FQNNGV. V lost 1 base to trimming and J lost 10 bases, with 21 bases between them. This CDR3 is built from 16 residues.

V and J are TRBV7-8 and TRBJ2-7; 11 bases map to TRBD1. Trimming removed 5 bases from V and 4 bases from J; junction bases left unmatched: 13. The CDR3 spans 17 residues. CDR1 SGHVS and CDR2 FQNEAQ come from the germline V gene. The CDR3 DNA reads TGTGCCAGCAGCCCCTCGCGAGCCGGGACAGGGGGATACGAGCAGTACTTC. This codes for CASSPSRAGTGGYEQYF. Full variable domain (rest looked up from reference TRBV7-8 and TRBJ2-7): GAGVSQSPRYKVAKRGQDVALRCDPISGHVSLFWYQQALGQGPEFLTYFQNEAQLDKSGLPSDRFFAERPEGSVSTLKIQRTQQEDSAVYLCASSPSRAGTGGYEQYFGPGTRLTVT.

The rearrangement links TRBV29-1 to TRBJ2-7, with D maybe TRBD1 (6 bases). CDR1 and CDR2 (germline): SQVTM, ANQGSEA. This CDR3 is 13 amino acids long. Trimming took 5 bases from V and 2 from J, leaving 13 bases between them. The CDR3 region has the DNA TGCAGCGTTTGGGACACGACCACCTACGAGCAGTACTTC. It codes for CSVWDTTTYEQYF.

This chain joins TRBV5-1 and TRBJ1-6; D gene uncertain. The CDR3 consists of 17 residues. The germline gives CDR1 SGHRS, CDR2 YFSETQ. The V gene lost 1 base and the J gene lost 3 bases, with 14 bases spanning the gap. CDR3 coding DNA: TGCGCCAGCAGCTTGACTCCGACTGAGGGCTATAATTCACCCCTCCACTTT. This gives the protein CASSLTPTEGYNSPLHF. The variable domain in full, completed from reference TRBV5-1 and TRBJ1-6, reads KAGVTQTPRYLIKTRGQQVTLSCSPISGHRSVSWYQQTPGQGLQFLFEYFSETQRNKGNFPGRFSGRQFSNSRSEMNVSTLELGDSALYLCASSLTPTEGYNSPLHFGNGTRLTVT.

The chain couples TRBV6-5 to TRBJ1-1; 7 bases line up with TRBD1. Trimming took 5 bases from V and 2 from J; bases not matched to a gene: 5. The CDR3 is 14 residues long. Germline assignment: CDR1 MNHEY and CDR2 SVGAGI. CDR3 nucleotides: TGTGCCAGCAGTATGACAGGGATAAACACTGAAGCTTTCTTT. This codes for CASSMTGINTEAFF.

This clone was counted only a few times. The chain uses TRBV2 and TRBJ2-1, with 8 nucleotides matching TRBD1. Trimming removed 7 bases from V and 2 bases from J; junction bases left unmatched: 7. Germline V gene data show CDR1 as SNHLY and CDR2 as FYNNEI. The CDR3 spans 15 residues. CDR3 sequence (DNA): TGTGCCAGCAAAAGTCTACAGGGGGCCTACAATGAGCAGTTCTTC. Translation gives CASKSLQGAYNEQFF. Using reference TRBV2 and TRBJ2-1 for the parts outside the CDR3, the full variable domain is EPEVTQTPSHQVTQMGQEVILRCVPISNHLYFYWYRQILGQKVEFLVSFYNNEISEKSEIFDDQFSVERPDGSNFTLKIRSTKLEDSAMYFCASKSLQGAYNEQFFGPGTRLTVL.

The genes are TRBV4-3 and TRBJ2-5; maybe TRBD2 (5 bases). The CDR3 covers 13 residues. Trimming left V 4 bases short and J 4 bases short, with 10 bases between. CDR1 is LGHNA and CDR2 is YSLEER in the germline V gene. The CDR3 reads CASSLTLVETQYF. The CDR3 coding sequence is TGCGCCAGCAGCCTCACACTAGTAGAGACCCAGTACTTC.

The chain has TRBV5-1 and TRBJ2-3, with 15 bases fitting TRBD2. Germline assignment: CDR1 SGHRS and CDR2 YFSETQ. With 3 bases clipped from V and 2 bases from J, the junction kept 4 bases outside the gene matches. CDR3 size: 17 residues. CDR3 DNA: TGCGCCAGCAGCTCGGGACTAGCGGGGGGTTTCACAGATACGCAGTATTTT. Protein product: CASSSGLAGGFTDTQYF. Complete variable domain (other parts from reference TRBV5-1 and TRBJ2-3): KAGVTQTPRYLIKTRGQQVTLSCSPISGHRSVSWYQQTPGQGLQFLFEYFSETQRNKGNFPGRFSGRQFSNSRSEMNVSTLELGDSALYLCASSSGLAGGFTDTQYFGPGTRLTVL.

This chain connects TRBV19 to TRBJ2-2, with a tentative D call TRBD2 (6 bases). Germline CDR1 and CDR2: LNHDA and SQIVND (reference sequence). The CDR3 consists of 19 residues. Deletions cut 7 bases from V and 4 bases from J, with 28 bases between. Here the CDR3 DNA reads TGTGCCAGTAATCCACGGCGACAGTCTAGCGCCAAGGGCACCGGGGAGCTGTTTTTT. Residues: CASNPRRQSSAKGTGELFF.

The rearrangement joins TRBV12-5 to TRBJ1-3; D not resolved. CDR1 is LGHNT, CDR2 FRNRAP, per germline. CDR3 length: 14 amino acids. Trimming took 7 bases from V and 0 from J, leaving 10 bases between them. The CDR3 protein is CASAPTVSGNTIYF. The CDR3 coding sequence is TGTGCTAGTGCCCCGACTGTCTCTGGAAACACCATATATTTT.

CDR3 sequence: CAISDGQGAARYNEQFF. The CDR3 coding sequence is TGTGCCATCAGTGACGGACAGGGGGCGGCACGCTACAATGAGCAGTTCTTC. This sequence joins TRBV10-3 and TRBJ2-1, with 11 nucleotides matching TRBD1. CDR3 size: 17 residues. CDR1 is ENHRY and CDR2 is SYGVKD in the germline V gene. The junction had 7 bases not matched to a gene; V was cut back by 3 bases and J by 3 bases.